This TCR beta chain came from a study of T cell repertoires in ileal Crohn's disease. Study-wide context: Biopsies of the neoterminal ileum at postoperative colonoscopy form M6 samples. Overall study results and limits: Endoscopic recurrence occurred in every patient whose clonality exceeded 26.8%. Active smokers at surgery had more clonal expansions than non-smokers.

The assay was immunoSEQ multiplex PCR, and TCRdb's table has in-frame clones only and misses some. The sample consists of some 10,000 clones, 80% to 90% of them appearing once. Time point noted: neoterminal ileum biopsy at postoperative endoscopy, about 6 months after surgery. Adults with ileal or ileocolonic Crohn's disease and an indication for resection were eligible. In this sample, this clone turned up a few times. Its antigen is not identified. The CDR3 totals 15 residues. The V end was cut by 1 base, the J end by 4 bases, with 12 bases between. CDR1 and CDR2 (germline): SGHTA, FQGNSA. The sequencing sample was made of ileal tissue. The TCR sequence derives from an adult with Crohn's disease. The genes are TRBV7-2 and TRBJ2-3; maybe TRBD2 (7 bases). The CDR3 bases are TGTGCCAGCAGCTTAGTCGGGGGGCGTCCAGATACGCAGTATTTT. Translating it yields CASSLVGGRPDTQYF.